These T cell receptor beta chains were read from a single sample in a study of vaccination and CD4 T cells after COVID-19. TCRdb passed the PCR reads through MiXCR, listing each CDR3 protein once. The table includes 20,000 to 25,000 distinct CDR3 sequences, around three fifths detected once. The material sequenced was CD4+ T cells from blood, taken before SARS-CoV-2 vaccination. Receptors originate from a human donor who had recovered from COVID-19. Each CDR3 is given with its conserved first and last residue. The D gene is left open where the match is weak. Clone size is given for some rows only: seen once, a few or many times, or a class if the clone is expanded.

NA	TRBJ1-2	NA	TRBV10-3	CAISGGGDVNYGYTF
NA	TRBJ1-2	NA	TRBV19	CASSIGLTRDGYTF
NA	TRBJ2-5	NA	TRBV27	CASSIGAGWGETQYF
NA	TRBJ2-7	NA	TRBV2	CASKQSGLVYEQYF
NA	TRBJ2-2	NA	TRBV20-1	CSARLENTGELFF
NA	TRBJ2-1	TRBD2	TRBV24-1	CATSGVAGEDWNEQFF
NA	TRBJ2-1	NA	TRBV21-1	CASSTLYNEQFF
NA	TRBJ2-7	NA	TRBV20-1	CTCGGETPSEQYF
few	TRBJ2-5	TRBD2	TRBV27	CASSKRERGTQYF
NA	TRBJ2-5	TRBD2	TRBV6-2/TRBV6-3	CASRPLAGGETQYF
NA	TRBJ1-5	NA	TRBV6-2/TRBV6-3	CASSYSNINQPQHF
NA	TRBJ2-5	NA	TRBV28	CASSAGARFETQYF
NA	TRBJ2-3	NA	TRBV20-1	CSARNWASTDTQYF
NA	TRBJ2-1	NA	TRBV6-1	CASSEVSSARNEQFF
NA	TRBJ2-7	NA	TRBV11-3	CASSLGGGSTYEQYF
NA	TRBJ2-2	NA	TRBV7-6	CASSLGNTGELFF
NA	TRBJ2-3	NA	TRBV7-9	CASIPARDRASDF
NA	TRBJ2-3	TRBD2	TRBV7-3	CASSLTSGYTDTQYF
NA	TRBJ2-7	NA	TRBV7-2	CASSALTPYEQYF
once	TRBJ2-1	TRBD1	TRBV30	CAWSPGQRVYNEQFF
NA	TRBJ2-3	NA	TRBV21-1	CASTPPARGEGTDTQYF
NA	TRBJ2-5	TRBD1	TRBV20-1	CSAPQNRGIQETQYF
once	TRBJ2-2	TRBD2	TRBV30	CAWSSGSGTGELFF
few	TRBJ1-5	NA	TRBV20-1	CSARGGAQQPQHF
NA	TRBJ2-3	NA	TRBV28	CATRGGSTDTQYF
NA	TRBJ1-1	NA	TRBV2	CASSVEASGTEAFF
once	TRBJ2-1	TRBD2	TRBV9	CASSQRTSGSHEQFF
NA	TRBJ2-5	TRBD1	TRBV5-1	CASSSTGEETQYF
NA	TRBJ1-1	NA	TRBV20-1	CSARASGGEAFF
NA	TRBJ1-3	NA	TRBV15	CATSRDPPGGGNTIYF
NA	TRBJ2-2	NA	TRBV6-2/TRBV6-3	CASSYGKGRDGTGTGELFF
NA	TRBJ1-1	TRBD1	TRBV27	CASSIRQGRTEAFF
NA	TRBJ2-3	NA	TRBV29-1	CSGGSFTDTQYF
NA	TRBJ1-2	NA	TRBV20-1	CSARDPFFGSHYGYTF
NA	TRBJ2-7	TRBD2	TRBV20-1	CSAESGSFDEQYF
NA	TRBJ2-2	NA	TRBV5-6	CASSLQGVGELFF
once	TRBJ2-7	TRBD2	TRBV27	CASSLNGGALTEQYF
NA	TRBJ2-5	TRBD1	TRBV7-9	CASSEGQGQETQYF
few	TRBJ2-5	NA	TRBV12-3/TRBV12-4	CASSLSPIGETQYF
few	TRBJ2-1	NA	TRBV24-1	CATSDAGGSSYNEQFF
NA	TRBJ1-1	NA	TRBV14	CASSQQRNTEAFF
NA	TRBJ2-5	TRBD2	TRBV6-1	CASRTGLAQETQYF
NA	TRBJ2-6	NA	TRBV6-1	CASSRGTTLWSGANVLTF
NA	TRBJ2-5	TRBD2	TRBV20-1	CSASASGTFETQYF
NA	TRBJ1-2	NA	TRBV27	CASSPSTGRANYGYTF
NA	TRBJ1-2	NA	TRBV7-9	CASSLARDGYTF
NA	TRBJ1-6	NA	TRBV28	CASSPALGPSYNSPLHF
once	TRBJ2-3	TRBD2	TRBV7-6	CASSLLAGGSGLSDTQYF
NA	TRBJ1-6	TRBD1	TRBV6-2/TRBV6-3	CASRRTGSGSPLHF
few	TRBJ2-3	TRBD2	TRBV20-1	CSAREAGGVDTQYF
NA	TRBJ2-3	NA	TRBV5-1	CASSHTSIGTDTQYF
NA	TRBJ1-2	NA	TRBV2	CARTATRQEENYGYTF
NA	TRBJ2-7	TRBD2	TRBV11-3	CASSLTASGNYEQYF
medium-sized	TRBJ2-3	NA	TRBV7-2	CASSLTDTQYF
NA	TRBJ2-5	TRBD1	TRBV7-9	CASSFRTGRETQYF
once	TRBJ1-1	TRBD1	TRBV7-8	CASSPPGTGGGTEAFF
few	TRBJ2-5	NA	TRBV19	CASSRGGRETQYF
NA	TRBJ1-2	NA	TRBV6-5	CASSYSKSGGIYGYTF
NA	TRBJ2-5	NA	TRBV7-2	CASSGGGWYQETQYF
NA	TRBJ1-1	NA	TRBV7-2	CASSLGPRGTEAFF